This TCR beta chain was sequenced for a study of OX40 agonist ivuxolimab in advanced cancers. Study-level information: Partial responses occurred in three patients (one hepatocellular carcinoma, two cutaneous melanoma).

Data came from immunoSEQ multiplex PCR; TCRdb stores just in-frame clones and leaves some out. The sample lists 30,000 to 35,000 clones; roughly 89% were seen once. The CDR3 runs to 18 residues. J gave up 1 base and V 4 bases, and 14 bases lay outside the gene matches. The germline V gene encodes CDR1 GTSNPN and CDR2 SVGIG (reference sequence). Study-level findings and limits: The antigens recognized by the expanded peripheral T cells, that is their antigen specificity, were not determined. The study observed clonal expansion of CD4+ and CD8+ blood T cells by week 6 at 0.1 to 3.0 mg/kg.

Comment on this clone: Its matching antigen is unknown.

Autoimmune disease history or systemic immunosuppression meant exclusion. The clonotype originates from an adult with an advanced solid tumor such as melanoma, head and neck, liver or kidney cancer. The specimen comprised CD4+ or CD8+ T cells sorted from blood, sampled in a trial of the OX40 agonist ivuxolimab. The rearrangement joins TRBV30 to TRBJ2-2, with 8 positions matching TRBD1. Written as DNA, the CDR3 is TGTGCCTGGAAGCCCCCCGGCAGGGGGCATGGGAACACCGGGGAGCTGTTTTTT. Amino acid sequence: CAWKPPGRGHGNTGELFF.